Following are 27 T cell receptor beta chains from one sample sequenced in a study of glioma-infiltrating T cells. Amplification of TCR alpha and beta CDR3 regions from RNA used iRepertoire nested multiplex PCR. MiXCR was run by TCRdb on the multiplex PCR reads, yielding one entry per CDR3 protein. The data hold around 190,000 distinct CDR3 sequences, with about 31% observed a single time. The sample taken for sequencing was glioma tissue, nonneoplastic brain tissue, or PBMCs (not recorded which). The origin of the receptors is a human donor with low-grade glioma or glioblastoma, undergoing nonglioma brain surgery, or in good health (not recorded which).

The V call is TRBV20-1, the J call TRBJ1-1; D perhaps matches TRBD1 (6 bases). Trimming left V 6 bases short and J 3 bases short, with 14 bases between. Germline CDR1 DFQATT, CDR2 SNEGSKA (reference sequence). The CDR3 has 13 amino acids. The CDR3 DNA follows: TGCAGTGCATGGACGGAGGGGGACACTGAAGCTTTCTTT. This gives the protein CSAWTEGDTEAFF.

With respect to this clonotype: With a much larger clone just one base away, this may be a read error. The chain couples TRBV20-1 to TRBJ2-1, with 12 bases aligning to TRBD2. The germline V gene encodes CDR1 DFQATT and CDR2 SNEGSKA (reference sequence). The CDR3 extends over 16 amino acids. CDR3 loop: CSAYRTSGNSYNERFF. The CDR3 DNA reads as TGCAGTGCTTACCGGACTAGCGGGAACTCCTACAATGAGCGGTTCTTC.

Comments on this clonotype: One junction end does not reproduce the germline sequence, and a read error may be involved. V is TRBV28 and J is TRBJ2-5; D uncertain. The CDR3 consists of 12 residues. Per the germline V gene, CDR1 is MDHEN and CDR2 is SYDVKM. CDR3 sequence reads: CASSFDQKTHYF. In DNA form, the CDR3 reads TGTGCCAGCAGTTTTGACCAAAAGACCCATTACTTT.

This clonotype was seen ten or more times. The chain employs TRBV28 and TRBJ2-7; D not resolved. This CDR3 spans 14 amino acids. Between the trimmed V and J ends, which lost 4 bases and 3 bases, there was a span of 13 bases. In germline, CDR1 is MDHEN, CDR2 SYDVKM. CDR3 nucleotide sequence: TGTGCCAGCAGTTCCAGGACCTTATTCTACGAGCAGTACTTC. Residues: CASSSRTLFYEQYF.

This clonotype was seen once. The chain employs TRBV27 and TRBJ2-5; no firm D call. The CDR3 is 14 amino acids. Germline V gives CDR1 MNHEY, CDR2 SMNVEV (reference sequence). V lost 6 bases to trimming and J lost 4 bases, with 15 bases between them. The CDR3 coding sequence is TGTGCCAGCAGACCTACATGGTTGGGAGAGACCCAGTACTTC. Translation: CASRPTWLGETQYF.

This clonotype was observed a few times. The CDR3: CSARPGLADNEQFF. The CDR3 region has the DNA TGCAGTGCTAGACCGGGCCTAGCGGACAATGAGCAGTTCTTC. This chain joins TRBV20-1 and TRBJ2-1; 7 bases map to TRBD2. CDR1 is DFQATT and CDR2 is SNEGSKA in the germline V gene (reference sequence). The CDR3 has 14 amino acids. Trimming removed 2 bases from V and 5 bases from J; junction bases left unmatched: 6.

This clonotype has at least ten counts. The V gene is TRBV18, the J gene TRBJ1-1, with D uncertain. Germline V lookup: CDR1 KGHSH, CDR2 LQKENI. The CDR3 runs 14 residues. V was pared by 7 bases and J by 7 bases, with 19 bases between. CDR3 loop: CASFLSLGSDEAFF. The DNA of the CDR3 is TGTGCCAGCTTCCTGAGTCTGGGGAGCGATGAAGCTTTCTTT.

For this clonotype: Because the CDR3's place on the DNA is in doubt, the DNA is left out and the CDR3 is given as listed by TCRdb. The CDR3 sequence: CASSWGLGTDKKYF. The V gene is TRBV27, the J gene TRBJ2-3; the D segment call TRBD2 is taken from the table without a DNA check. Germline V gives CDR1 MNHEY, CDR2 SMNVEV (reference sequence). Termini included, the CDR3 measures 14 amino acids.

In the case of this clonotype: At one of its ends the junction is not consistent with the germline gene, which may arise from a read error. The rearrangement links TRBV11-3 to TRBJ2-7; 7 nucleotides agree with TRBD1. Germline V gene lookup returns CDR1 SGHNT and CDR2 YENEEA. The CDR3 is 12 residues long. CDR3 loop: CASSAYRGERYF. CDR3 nucleotides: TGTGCCAGCAGCGCCTACAGGGGCGAGCGGTACTTC.

In this sample, this clonotype turned up many times. The rearrangement uses TRBV6-2 or TRBV6-3 and TRBJ2-5; possibly TRBD2 for D (5 bases). The CDR3 has 14 residues. V was shortened by 0 bases and J by 5 bases, with 10 bases between the two germline ends. Germline CDR1 and CDR2: MNHEY and SVGEGT. This CDR3 is CASSYSRGSETQYF. The CDR3 nucleotides are TGTGCCAGCAGTTACTCGAGAGGGAGTGAGACCCAGTACTTC.

This clonotype was observed many times. J is TRBJ2-1 and V is TRBV29-1; 14 bases map to TRBD2. CDR3 size: 15 residues. Germline assignment: CDR1 SQVTM and CDR2 ANQGSEA. The trim removed 3 bases at V and 8 bases at J, leaving 6 bases unmatched. CDR3 protein: CSVDLGLAGDYEQFF. As DNA, the CDR3 is TGCAGCGTTGATCTGGGACTAGCGGGAGACTATGAGCAGTTCTTC.

In regard to this clonotype: Being one base from a much bigger clone, this may be a read error. This chain joins TRBV4-2 and TRBJ1-2, with D hard to call. This CDR3 spans 14 amino acids. V gave up 6 bases and J gave up 2 bases, with 13 bases separating them. From germline, CDR1 is LGHNA and CDR2 YNFKEQ. CDR3 nucleotides: TGTGCCAGCAGACAATTGCAGGAAAACTATGGCTACACCTTC. It specifies CASRQLQENYGYTF.

The count of this clonotype is one. At one boundary the junction diverges from the germline segment, which might be a read error. The chain recombines TRBV12-3 or TRBV12-4 with TRBJ1-3; D call uncertain. The CDR3 covers 14 residues. CDR3 DNA sequence: TGTGCCAGCTATGCACACGGCTCTAGAAACACCATATATTTT. This encodes CASYAHGSRNTIYF.

This clonotype was detected many times. The gene calls are TRBV19 and TRBJ2-2, with 7 bases fitting TRBD1. V lost 3 bases, J lost 4 bases, and 2 bases stayed unmatched. CDR3 length equals 14 residues. The germline CDR1 and CDR2 sequences are LNHDA and SQIVND (reference sequence). CDR3 loop: CASSIDRVTGELFF. Written as DNA, the CDR3 is TGTGCCAGTAGTATCGACAGGGTCACCGGGGAGCTGTTTTTT.

About this clonotype itself: Just one base apart from a much larger clone, this may be a read error. CDR3 nucleotides: TGTGCCAGCAGTTTAGCAGGGGGCATTCAGCCCAAGCATTTT. It specifies CASSLAGGIQPKHF. The chain has TRBV27 and TRBJ1-5; the match to TRBD1 covers 8 bases. The germline V gene encodes CDR1 MNHEY and CDR2 SMNVEV (reference sequence). This CDR3 has 14 amino acids.

This clonotype appeared many times. The chain uses TRBV4-3 and TRBJ2-1, with 9 bases lining up with TRBD1. Losses at the gene ends were 0 bases for V and 10 bases for J; bases not matched to a gene: 7. CDR1 and CDR2 (germline): LGHNA, YSLEER. The CDR3 consists of 15 residues. The CDR3, as DNA: TGCGCCAGCAGCCAAGATAAACAGGGGGCGAGGGAGCAGTTCTTC. It codes for CASSQDKQGAREQFF.

The J gene is TRBJ2-3, the V gene TRBV5-1; 7 nucleotides match TRBD2. Trimming cost V 5 bases and J 4 bases; bases outside gene matches: 7. The CDR3 consists of 14 residues. The germline CDR1 and CDR2 sequences are SGHRS and YFSETQ. This CDR3 reads CASSRGGPSDTQYF. DNA of the CDR3: TGCGCCAGCAGTAGGGGAGGGCCCTCAGATACGCAGTATTTT.

Concerning this clonotype itself: One base away lies a much larger clone, so this may be a sequencing read error. Here the CDR3 omits its conserved ending phenylalanine or tryptophan, so a read error is the likely source. It is unclear where the CDR3 begins or ends on the DNA, so no DNA is shown, and the CDR3 is as TCRdb lists it. The rearrangement links TRBV20-1 to TRBJ2-7. Ends included, the CDR3 has 14 residues. Per germline, CDR1 DFQATT and CDR2 SNEGSKA (reference sequence). CDR3 sequence: CSARESSAVIERYS.

The gene calls are TRBV29-1 and TRBJ2-2; 8 bases map to TRBD1. Germline loops: CDR1 SQVTM, CDR2 ANQGSEA. The trim removed 6 bases at V and 5 bases at J, leaving 11 bases unmatched. This CDR3 has 15 residues. In DNA form, the CDR3 reads TGCAGCGTCAAACGGCCGGGACAGGAAACCGGGGAGCTGTTTTTT. Amino acid sequence: CSVKRPGQETGELFF.

The sample holds many counts of this clonotype. CDR3 bases: TGTGCCAGCAGCTTGGGACGGCGGGATACGCAGTATTTT. The encoded protein is CASSLGRRDTQYF. This sequence joins TRBV7-2 and TRBJ2-3; D assignment may be TRBD1 or TRBD2 (5 bases each). This CDR3 is 13 amino acids long. CDR1 is SGHTA, CDR2 FQGNSA, per germline. V lost 3 bases to trimming and J lost 6 bases, with 10 bases between them.

At least ten counts were recorded for this clonotype. This sequence joins TRBV7-2 and TRBJ2-1; D unclear. V dropped 5 bases and J dropped 5 bases, with 13 bases sitting between them. The CDR3 sequence is 14 residues long. Germline V gives CDR1 SGHTA, CDR2 FQGNSA. CDR3 sequence: CASSRLPTDNEQFF. For the CDR3, the DNA is TGTGCCAGCAGCCGATTACCGACCGACAATGAGCAGTTCTTC.

The chain carries TRBV2 and TRBJ2-7; 9 bases map to TRBD2. This CDR3 spans 17 amino acids. Germline V gene sequence: CDR1 SNHLY, CDR2 FYNNEI. J lost 4 bases, V lost 6 bases, and 16 bases had no gene match. The CDR3 nucleotides read TGTGCCAGCAGCTTACCCTCGATTGGACTAGCGCCTTACGAGCAGTACTTC. This translates into CASSLPSIGLAPYEQYF.

The chain links TRBV12-3 or TRBV12-4 to TRBJ2-1; perhaps TRBD2 as D (5 bases). The V gene lost 1 base and the J gene lost 8 bases, with 15 bases spanning the gap. CDR3 length equals 15 residues. CDR3 sequence: CASSLGLEGVDEQFF. The DNA of the CDR3 is TGTGCCAGCAGTTTAGGGCTAGAGGGAGTCGATGAGCAGTTCTTC.

This clonotype appeared many times. The gene calls are TRBV6-2 or TRBV6-3 and TRBJ2-7; 8 nucleotides line up with TRBD2. The CDR3 loop spans 16 amino acids. Germline V gene sequence: CDR1 MNHEY, CDR2 SVGEGT. V dropped 0 bases and J dropped 6; count of bases not matched to a gene: 10. The DNA for the CDR3 is TGTGCCAGCAGTTACTCGTCCCCGGGACTAGAGTTCGAGCAGTACTTC. Translating it yields CASSYSSPGLEFEQYF.

Notes on this clonotype: This may be a read error: a much more frequent sequence differs by one nucleotide. The chain carries TRBV24-1 and TRBJ2-1; D not certain. V was cut by 7 bases and J by 8 bases, with 20 bases left in between. Germline loops: CDR1 KGHDR, CDR2 SFDVKD. The length of the CDR3 is 15 residues. DNA for the CDR3: TGTGCCACCAGCGGCCCCTTCCAGGAGATGGATGAGCAGTTCTTC. It is translated as CATSGPFQEMDEQFF.

The chain recombines TRBV12-3 or TRBV12-4 with TRBJ2-5; 10 positions agree with TRBD2. This CDR3 has 14 residues. The trim removed 6 bases at V and 11 bases at J, leaving 12 bases unmatched. CDR3 region: CASSFLAGANEQYF. Written as DNA, the CDR3 is TGTGCCAGCAGCTTTCTAGCGGGAGCCAATGAGCAGTACTTC.

This clonotype was observed at least ten times. The V gene is TRBV7-9, the J gene TRBJ1-2, with unresolved D. V gave up 1 base and J gave up 5 bases, with 5 bases separating them. This CDR3 has 12 amino acids. Per the germline V gene, CDR1 is SEHNR and CDR2 is FQNEAQ (reference sequence). CDR3 sequence (DNA): TGTGCCAGCAGCTTAGAAGGGTATGGCTACACCTTC. Translation gives CASSLEGYGYTF. The full variable domain, its missing parts supplied by reference TRBV7-9 and TRBJ1-2, is DTGVSQNPRHKITKRGQNVTFRCDPISEHNRLYWYRQTLGQGPEFLTYFQNEAQLEKSRLLSDRFSAERPKGSFSTLEIQRTEQGDSAMYLCASSLEGYGYTFGSGTRLTVV.